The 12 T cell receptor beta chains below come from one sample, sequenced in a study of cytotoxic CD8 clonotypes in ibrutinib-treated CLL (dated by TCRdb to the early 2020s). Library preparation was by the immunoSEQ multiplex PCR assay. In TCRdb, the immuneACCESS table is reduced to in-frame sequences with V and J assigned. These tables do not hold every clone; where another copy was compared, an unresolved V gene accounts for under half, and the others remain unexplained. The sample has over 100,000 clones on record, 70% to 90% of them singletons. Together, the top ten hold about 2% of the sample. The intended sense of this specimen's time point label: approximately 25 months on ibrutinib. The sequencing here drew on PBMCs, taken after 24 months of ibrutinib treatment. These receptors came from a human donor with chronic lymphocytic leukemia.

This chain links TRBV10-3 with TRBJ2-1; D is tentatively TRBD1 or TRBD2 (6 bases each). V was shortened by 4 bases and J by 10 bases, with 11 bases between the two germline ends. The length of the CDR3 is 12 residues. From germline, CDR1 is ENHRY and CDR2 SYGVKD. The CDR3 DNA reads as TGTGCCATCAGTGGTGGGGGGCGGGAGCAGTTCTTC. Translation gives CAISGGGREQFF.

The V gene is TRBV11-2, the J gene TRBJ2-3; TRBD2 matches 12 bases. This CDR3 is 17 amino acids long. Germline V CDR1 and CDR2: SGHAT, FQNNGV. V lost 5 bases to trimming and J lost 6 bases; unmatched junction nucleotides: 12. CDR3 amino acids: CASSPIASGRATDTQYF. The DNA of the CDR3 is TGTGCCAGCAGCCCTATCGCTAGCGGGAGGGCGACGGATACGCAGTATTTT.

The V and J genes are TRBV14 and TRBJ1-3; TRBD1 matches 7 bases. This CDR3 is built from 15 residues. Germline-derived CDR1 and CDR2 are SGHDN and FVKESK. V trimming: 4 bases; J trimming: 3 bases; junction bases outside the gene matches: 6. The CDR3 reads CASSPDRVIGNTIYF. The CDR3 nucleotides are TGTGCCAGCAGCCCCGACAGGGTAATTGGAAACACCATATATTTT.

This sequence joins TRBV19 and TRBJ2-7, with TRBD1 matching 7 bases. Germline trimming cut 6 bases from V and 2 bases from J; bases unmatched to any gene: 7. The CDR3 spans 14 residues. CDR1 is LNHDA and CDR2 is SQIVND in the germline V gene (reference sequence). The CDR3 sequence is CASSLTGNTYEQYF. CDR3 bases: TGTGCCAGTAGCCTGACAGGGAACACCTACGAGCAGTACTTC.

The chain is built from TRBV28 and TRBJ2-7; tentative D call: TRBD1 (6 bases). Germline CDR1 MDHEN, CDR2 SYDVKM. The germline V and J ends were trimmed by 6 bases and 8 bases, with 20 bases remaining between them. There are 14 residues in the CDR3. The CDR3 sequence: CASRNLGAAHQQYF. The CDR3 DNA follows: TGTGCCAGCAGAAACCTGGGGGCCGCTCACCAGCAGTACTTC.

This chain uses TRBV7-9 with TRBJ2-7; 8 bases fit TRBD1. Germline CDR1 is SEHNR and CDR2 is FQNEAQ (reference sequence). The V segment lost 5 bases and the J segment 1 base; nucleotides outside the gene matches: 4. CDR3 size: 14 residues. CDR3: CASSKRQGSYEQYF. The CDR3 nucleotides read TGTGCCAGCAGCAAAAGACAGGGGTCCTACGAGCAGTACTTC.

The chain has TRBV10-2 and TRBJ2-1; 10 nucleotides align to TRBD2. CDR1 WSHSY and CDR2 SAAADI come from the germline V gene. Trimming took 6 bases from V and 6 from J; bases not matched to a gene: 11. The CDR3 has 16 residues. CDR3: CASSTLGAGGVNEQFF. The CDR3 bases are TGCGCCAGCAGCACCTTAGGAGCGGGGGGGGTCAATGAGCAGTTCTTC.

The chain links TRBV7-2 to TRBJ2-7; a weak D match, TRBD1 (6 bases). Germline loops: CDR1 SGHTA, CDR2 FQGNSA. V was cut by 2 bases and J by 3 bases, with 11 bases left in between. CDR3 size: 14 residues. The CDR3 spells CASSLQGKRYEQYF. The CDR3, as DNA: TGTGCCAGCAGCTTACAGGGGAAACGCTACGAGCAGTACTTC.

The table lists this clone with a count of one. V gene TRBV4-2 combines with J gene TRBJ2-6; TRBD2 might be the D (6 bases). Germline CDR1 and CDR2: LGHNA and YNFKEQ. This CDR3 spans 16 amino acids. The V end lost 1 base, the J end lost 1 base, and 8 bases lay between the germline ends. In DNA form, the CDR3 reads TGTGCCAGCAGCCAAGTCGCGGGGTCTGGGGCCAACGTCCTGACTTTC. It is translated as CASSQVAGSGANVLTF.

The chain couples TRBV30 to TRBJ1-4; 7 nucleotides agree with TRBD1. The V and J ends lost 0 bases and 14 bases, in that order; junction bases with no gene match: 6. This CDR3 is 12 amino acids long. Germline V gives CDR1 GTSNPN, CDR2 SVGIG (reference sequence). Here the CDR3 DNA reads TGTGCCTGGAGTGTAGGGGGCGAGCGGCTGTTTTTT. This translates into CAWSVGGERLFF.

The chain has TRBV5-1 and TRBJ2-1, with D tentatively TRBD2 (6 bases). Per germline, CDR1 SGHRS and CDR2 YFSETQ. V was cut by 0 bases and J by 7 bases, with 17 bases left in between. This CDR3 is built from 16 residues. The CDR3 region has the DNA TGCGCCAGCAGCTTGGACGGGAGCCGCAAGGGGAATGAGCAGTTCTTC. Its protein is CASSLDGSRKGNEQFF. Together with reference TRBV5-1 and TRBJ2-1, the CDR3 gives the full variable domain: KAGVTQTPRYLIKTRGQQVTLSCSPISGHRSVSWYQQTPGQGLQFLFEYFSETQRNKGNFPGRFSGRQFSNSRSEMNVSTLELGDSALYLCASSLDGSRKGNEQFFGPGTRLTVL.

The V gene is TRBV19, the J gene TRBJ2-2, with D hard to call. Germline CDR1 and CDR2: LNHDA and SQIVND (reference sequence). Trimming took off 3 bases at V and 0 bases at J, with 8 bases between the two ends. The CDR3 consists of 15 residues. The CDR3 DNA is TGTGCCAGTAGTATGGGTCAGTCGAACACCGGGGAGCTGTTTTTT. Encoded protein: CASSMGQSNTGELFF.